The clone carrying this T cell receptor (beta chain) appeared many times. Its specificity is unknown. This entry belongs to a study of blood T cells in healthy people across ages. General study results and limits: A roughly linear fall in TCR beta diversity per million T cells was seen with increasing age.

Germline assignment: CDR1 SGHRS and CDR2 YFSETQ. The V gene lost 4 bases and the J gene lost 1 base, with 9 bases spanning the gap. The CDR3 has 13 amino acids. A minimum of 6 million PBMCs was isolated per sample. Total RNA extraction produced at least 6 micrograms (per sample) for the study. Then a second PCR, running about 7 to 11 cycles, was carried out with a sample-barcoded 5' primer and a J-beta primer mix. MiXCR was run by TCRdb on the 5' RACE reads, yielding one entry per CDR3 protein. The repertoire includes about 1,000,000 distinct CDR3 sequences, 40% to 50% of them detected once, and around 18% sits in the top ten.

The gene calls are TRBV5-1 and TRBJ2-7; the D is unclear. This TCR was recovered from a woman aged 60-75 years in good health. Sequences were obtained from blood. The CDR3 region has the DNA TGCGCCAGCAGCGCAGACCAGTCCTACGAGCAGTACTTC. Its protein product is CASSADQSYEQYF.